The sequence of this T cell receptor beta chain was determined in a study of T cell repertoires in cytomegalovirus infection. Each CDR3 protein gets one entry after TCRdb re-called the reads with MiXCR. The sample lists fewer than 550,000 distinct CDR3 sequences, around 11% occurring once. There are many counts of this clonotype. J lost 5 bases, V lost 5 bases, and 12 bases had no gene match. From germline, CDR1 is MDHEN and CDR2 SYDVKM. The CDR3 runs to 18 residues. The V call is TRBV28, the J call TRBJ2-5; 15 bases align to TRBD2. The sequencing input was PBMCs. This clonotype was obtained from a human donor in good health (CMV status not recorded). Some clones in this sample may be carry-over from other donors' samples. CDR3 sequence: CASSPGTSGRPGEETQYF. Here the CDR3 DNA reads TGTGCCAGCAGTCCGGGGACTAGCGGGAGGCCCGGTGAGGAGACCCAGTACTTC.